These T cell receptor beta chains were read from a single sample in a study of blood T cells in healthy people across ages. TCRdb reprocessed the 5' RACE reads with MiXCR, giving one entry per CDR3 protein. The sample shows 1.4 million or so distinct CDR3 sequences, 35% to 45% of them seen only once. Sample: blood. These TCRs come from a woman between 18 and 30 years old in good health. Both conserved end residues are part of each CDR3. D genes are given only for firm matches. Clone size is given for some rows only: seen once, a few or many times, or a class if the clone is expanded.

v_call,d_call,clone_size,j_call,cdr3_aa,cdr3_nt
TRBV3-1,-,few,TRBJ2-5,CASSQVGGAREQYF,TGTGCCAGCAGCCAAGTAGGCGGTGCGAGGGAGCAGTACTTC
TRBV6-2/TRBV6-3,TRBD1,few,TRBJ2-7,CASSYWGQTYNEQYF,TGTGCCAGCAGTTATTGGGGACAGACATACAATGAGCAGTACTTC
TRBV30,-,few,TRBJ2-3,CAWSAGITITDTQYF,TGTGCCTGGAGTGCCGGGATAACTATCACAGATACGCAGTATTTT
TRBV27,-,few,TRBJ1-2,CASSLFQNYGYTF,TGTGCCAGCAGTTTATTTCAGAACTATGGCTACACCTTC
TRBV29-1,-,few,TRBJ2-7,CSAEDQGSSYEQYF,TGCAGCGCAGAAGATCAGGGAAGCTCCTACGAGCAGTACTTC
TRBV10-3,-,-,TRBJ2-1,CAISGPGANEQFF,TGTGCCATCAGTGGTCCAGGGGCCAATGAGCAGTTCTTC
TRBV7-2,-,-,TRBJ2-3,CASSLLAQSTGTQYF,TGTGCCAGCAGCTTGCTAGCGCAGAGCACAGGTACGCAGTATTTT
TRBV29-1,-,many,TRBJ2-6,CSVEANSINASSGANVLTF,TGCAGCGTTGAAGCCAACAGCATTAATGCCAGCTCTGGGGCCAACGTCCTGACTTTC
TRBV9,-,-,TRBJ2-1,CASSAPGVNEQFF,TGTGCCAGCAGCGCACCTGGCGTCAATGAGCAGTTCTTC
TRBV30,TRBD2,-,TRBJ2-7,CAWSRTSSSYEQYF,TGTGCCTGGAGCCGGACTAGCAGCTCCTACGAGCAGTACTTC
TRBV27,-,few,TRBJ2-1,CASSFPVSLARFF,TGTGCCAGCAGTTTCCCTGTAAGCTTGGCACGGTTCTTC
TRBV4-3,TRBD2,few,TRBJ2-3,CASSQVMAGGSDTQYF,TGCGCCAGCAGCCAAGTTATGGCGGGAGGATCAGATACGCAGTATTTT
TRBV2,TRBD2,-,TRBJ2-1,CASSPGTSGRSYNEQFF,TGTGCCAGCAGCCCCGGGACTAGCGGGAGGTCGTACAATGAGCAGTTCTTC
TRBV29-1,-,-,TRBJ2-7,CSVERPSSYNEQYF,TGCAGCGTTGAGAGGCCTAGCTCCTACAATGAGCAGTACTTC
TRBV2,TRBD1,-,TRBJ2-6,CASRGQGVGANVLTF,TGTGCCAGCAGGGGACAGGGGGTCGGGGCCAACGTCCTGACTTTC
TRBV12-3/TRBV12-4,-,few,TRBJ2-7,CASSLLGERDEQYF,TGTGCCAGCAGCTTACTCGGGGAGAGGGACGAGCAGTACTTC
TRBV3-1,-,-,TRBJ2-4,CASRGRSIQYF,TGTGCCAGCAGGGGGAGAAGCATTCAGTACTTC
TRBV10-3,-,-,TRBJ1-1,CAVGTPLEAFF,TGTGCCGTCGGGACACCGCTTGAAGCTTTCTTT
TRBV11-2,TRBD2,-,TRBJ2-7,CASSSIAGSNEQYF,TGTGCCAGCAGCTCAATAGCGGGATCAAACGAGCAGTACTTC
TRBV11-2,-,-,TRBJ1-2,CASSPTGVGTNYGYTF,TGTGCCAGCAGCCCCACGGGGGTAGGCACTAACTATGGCTACACCTTC
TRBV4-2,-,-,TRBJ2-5,CASSQNVFEGVLYNEQYF,TGTGCCAGCAGCCAAAATGTGTTTGAGGGAGTTTTGTACAATGAGCAGTACTTC
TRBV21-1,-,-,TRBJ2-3,CASSKVFRGGTDTQYF,TGTGCCAGCAGCAAAGTCTTCCGGGGCGGCACAGATACGCAGTATTTT
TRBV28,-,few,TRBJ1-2,CASSLMGTGYGYTF,TGTGCCAGCAGTTTAATGGGAACAGGCTATGGCTACACCTTC
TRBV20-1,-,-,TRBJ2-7,CSALFPSTHEQYF,TGCAGTGCTCTGTTCCCCTCGACGCACGAGCAGTACTTC
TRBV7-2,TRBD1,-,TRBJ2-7,CASSLDWGQAAYEQYF,TGTGCCAGCAGCTTAGATTGGGGACAGGCGGCCTACGAGCAGTACTTC
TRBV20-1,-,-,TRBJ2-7,CSASQRSSYEQYF,TGCAGTGCTAGCCAGCGGAGCTCCTACGAGCAGTACTTC
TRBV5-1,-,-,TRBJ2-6,CASSLVVGLGAGANVLTF,TGCGCCAGCAGCTTGGTAGTCGGGCTGGGGGCTGGGGCCAACGTCCTGACTTTC
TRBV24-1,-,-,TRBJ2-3,CATSDPSRASTDTQYF,TGTGCCACCAGTGACCCCTCCCGGGCAAGCACAGATACGCAGTATTTT
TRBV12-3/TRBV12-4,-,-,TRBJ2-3,CASSPNRAPSDTRYF,TGTGCCAGCAGCCCGAATCGGGCTCCCTCAGATACGCGGTATTTT
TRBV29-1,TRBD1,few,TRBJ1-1,CSVEGTGYPEAFF,TGCAGCGTTGAAGGGACAGGCTATCCTGAAGCTTTCTTT
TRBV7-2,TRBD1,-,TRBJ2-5,CASSRALGQGETQYF,TGTGCCAGCAGCAGAGCCTTGGGACAGGGTGAGACCCAGTACTTC
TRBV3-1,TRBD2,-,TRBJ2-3,CASSQIAGGTDTQYF,TGTGCCAGCAGCCAGATAGCGGGAGGGACAGATACGCAGTATTTT
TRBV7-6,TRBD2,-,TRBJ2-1,CASSLEAGGAEQFF,TGTGCCAGCAGCTTAGAAGCGGGAGGGGCTGAGCAGTTCTTC
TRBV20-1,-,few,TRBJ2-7,CSARTGPAYEQYF,TGCAGTGCTAGAACAGGGCCAGCCTACGAGCAGTACTTC
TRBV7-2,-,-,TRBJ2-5,CASSLWEEETQYF,TGTGCCAGCAGCTTATGGGAAGAAGAGACCCAGTACTTC
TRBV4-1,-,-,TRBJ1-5,CASSQDHLTGDRQPQHF,TGCGCCAGCAGCCAAGATCATCTGACAGGCGACCGGCAGCCCCAGCATTTT
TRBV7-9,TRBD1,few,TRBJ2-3,CASSSIRTGPTQYF,TGTGCCAGCAGCTCGATACGGACAGGGCCTACGCAGTATTTT
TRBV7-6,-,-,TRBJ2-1,CASSSFSGTPSYNEQFF,TGTGCCAGCAGCTCGTTTAGCGGTACTCCTTCGTACAATGAGCAGTTCTTC
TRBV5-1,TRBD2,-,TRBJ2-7,CASKWSGGNYEQYF,TGCGCCAGCAAGTGGAGCGGGGGGAACTACGAGCAGTACTTC
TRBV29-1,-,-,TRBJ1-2,CSVLDRLPYYGYTF,TGCAGCGTCCTTGACAGACTACCCTACTATGGCTACACCTTC
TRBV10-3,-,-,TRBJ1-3,CAITTRTGNTIYF,TGTGCCATCACTACCCGTACTGGAAACACCATATATTTT
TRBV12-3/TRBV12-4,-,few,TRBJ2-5,CASSRVHQETQYF,TGTGCCAGCAGCCGCGTACATCAAGAGACCCAGTACTTC
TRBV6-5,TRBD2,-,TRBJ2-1,CASSAREGPNEQFF,TGTGCCAGCAGTGCGCGGGAGGGCCCCAATGAGCAGTTCTTC
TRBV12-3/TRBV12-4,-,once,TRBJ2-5,CASSFSGTGVTQYF,TGTGCCAGCAGTTTCTCCGGGACCGGTGTGACCCAGTACTTC